The entry below describes one T cell receptor (beta chain). This entry belongs to a study of technical replicates of blood from several donors. Using immunoSEQ multiplex PCR, the repertoire was profiled, and TCRdb retains in-frame clones only, with some absent. This table has tens of thousands of clones, around 94% appearing once. CDR1 and CDR2 from the germline V gene are MNHNS and SASEGT. Losses at the gene ends were 6 bases for V and 6 bases for J; bases not matched to a gene: 7. This CDR3 comprises 14 residues. The TCR originated in a human donor in good health. The sample consisted of T cells isolated from PBMCs. The chain has TRBV6-1 and TRBJ1-1; 10 nucleotides line up with TRBD1. CDR3 DNA: TGTGCCAGCAGCCATAGGGACAGGGGCGCTGAAGCTTTCTTT. Translated, it gives CASSHRDRGAEAFF.